The 7 T cell receptor beta chains below were found in one sample sequenced in a study of T cells in women clearing cervical HPV infection. Sequencing was performed with immunoSEQ multiplex PCR; in TCRdb, only in-frame clones are kept and a portion is missing. This listing includes tens of thousands of clones. Sequenced input: blood buffy coat. These TCRs come from a woman aged 18 to 75 with a cervical HPV16 infection that either progressed to CIN3+ or cleared (not recorded which).

Regarding this clone: The observed sequence ends 3 residues before the CDR3 terminus, with the missing tail filled in from the germline J gene. The chain is built from TRBV7-8 and TRBJ2-6; possibly TRBD1 for D (6 bases). V was clipped by 5 bases and J by 2 bases, with 10 bases between them. CDR1 is SGHVS, CDR2 FQNEAQ, per germline. The CDR3 is 15 residues long. CDR3: CASSVRGAGANVLTF. The CDR3 bases that were read are TGTGCCAGCAGCGTCAGGGGAGCTGGGGCCAACGTC.

As regards this clone: The CDR3 is cut off 3 residues early in the read; its end comes from the germline J gene. The J gene is TRBJ2-5, the V gene TRBV5-6, with 7 bases aligning to TRBD1. The CDR3 is made up of 12 amino acids. Germline CDR1 and CDR2: SGHDT and YYEEEE. J was trimmed by 4 bases and V by 3 bases; bases with no gene match: 0. CDR3 sequence reads: CASSSGGETQYF. CDR3 DNA, as far as it was read: TGTGCCAGCAGCTCAGGGGGAGAGACC.

For this clone: With the read ending 3 residues before the CDR3 end, the germline J gene is used to fill in that end. This chain connects TRBV19 to TRBJ2-2, with 7 bases lining up with TRBD1. The germline V gene has CDR1 LNHDA and CDR2 SQIVND (reference sequence). The CDR3 totals 14 residues. Here the CDR3 reads CASKYEDRNSPLFF. The CDR3 DNA, read in part, is TGTGCCAGTAAATACGAGGACAGGAATTCACCG.

Remarks on this clone: The CDR3 goes on 3 residues after the read ends, and that part is filled in from the germline J gene. This chain links TRBV2 with TRBJ1-1; TRBD1 aligns across 11 bases. CDR1 is SNHLY and CDR2 is FYNNEI in the germline V gene. The junction had 5 bases not matched to a gene; V was cut back by 6 bases and J by 2 bases. The CDR3 is 15 amino acids. The CDR3 protein is CASSERTGGNTEAFF. Partial CDR3 DNA: TGTGCCAGCAGCGAAAGGACAGGGGGCAACACTGAA. Full variable domain (remainder filled in from reference TRBV2 and TRBJ1-1): EPEVTQTPSHQVTQMGQEVILRCVPISNHLYFYWYRQILGQKVEFLVSFYNNEISEKSEIFDDQFSVERPDGSNFTLKIRSTKLEDSAMYFCASSERTGGNTEAFFGQGTRLTVV.

For this clone: The junction shows a germline mismatch at one end, possibly a read error. From the germline J gene comes the end of the CDR3, since the read stops 3 residues before it. Other DNA sequences of this sample code for an identical CDR3. The chain uses TRBV18 and TRBJ1-3, with 9 bases matching TRBD1. Germline assignment: CDR1 KGHSH and CDR2 LQKENI. The CDR3 covers 16 residues. The CDR3 sequence is CASSPPGTGRGNTIYF. CDR3 DNA (partial): TGTGCCAGCTCACCACCCGGGACAGGGCGTGGAAACACG.

Note on this clone: The read terminates 3 residues before the CDR3 end, so the remaining end is supplied by the germline J gene. The chain couples TRBV19 to TRBJ2-1; D is possibly TRBD2 (5 bases). Germline CDR1 LNHDA, CDR2 SQIVND (reference sequence). This CDR3 spans 13 amino acids. Trimming left V 3 bases short and J 9 bases short, with 12 bases between. The CDR3 bases that were read are TGTGCCAGTAGTATTGCCCTAGCTGTTGAG. Residues: CASSIALAVE. The full CDR3 protein reads CASSIALAVEQFF.

In regard to this clone: Read coverage stops 3 residues before the CDR3 terminus; the germline J gene supplies the remainder. This chain connects TRBV5-1 to TRBJ2-3; D is unclear. This CDR3 region has 11 residues. V dropped 2 bases and J dropped 6 bases, with 4 bases sitting between them. Germline CDR1 SGHRS, CDR2 YFSETQ. The CDR3 here is CASSLGDTQYF. Partial CDR3 DNA: TGCGCCAGCAGCTTAGGGGATACG.